One and the same sample provided the 18 T cell receptor beta chains below, sequenced in a study of PD-L1 blockade in urothelial cancer. Described time point: peripheral blood 6 weeks after treatment start. Profiling relied on immunoSEQ multiplex PCR, and the TCRdb table lists in-frame clones only, not all of them. Counted here are about 120,000 clones, 80% to 90% occurring once; the ten biggest clones make up around 1.7%. Sequencing was performed on PBMCs, taken around atezolizumab (anti-PD-L1) treatment. Source of these receptors: a man aged 55 to 70 with urothelial cancer.

The J gene is TRBJ2-7, the V gene TRBV5-1, with 14 nucleotides matching TRBD2. The ends lost 2 bases at V and 6 bases at J; junction bases unmatched: 10. The CDR3 loop spans 17 amino acids. The germline V gene has CDR1 SGHRS and CDR2 YFSETQ. Here the CDR3 DNA reads TGCGCCAGCAGCTTACCGGGACTAGCGGGGGCGGGGGGCGAGCAGTACTTC. Translation: CASSLPGLAGAGGEQYF.

In DNA, the CDR3 is TGTGCGTTTACAGGGGGCGAGCACTTCGATACGCAGTATTTT. It yields the protein CAFTGGEHFDTQYF. The chain carries TRBV30 and TRBJ2-3; 9 nucleotides line up with TRBD1. Germline CDR1 is GTSNPN and CDR2 is SVGIG (reference sequence). CDR3 length: 14 amino acids.

This chain connects TRBV7-3 to TRBJ2-2; D possibly corresponds to TRBD1 (5 bases). Germline V gene lookup returns CDR1 SGHTA and CDR2 FQGTGA. The ends were cut back, 5 bases at V and 0 bases at J, with 13 bases in the middle. The CDR3 runs 16 residues. The CDR3 nucleotides read TGTGCCAGCAGCGAAGTAGGGGCCACGAACACCGGGGAGCTGTTTTTT. Translated, it gives CASSEVGATNTGELFF.

V usage is TRBV7-2 and J usage is TRBJ1-1; 12 bases map to TRBD1. The CDR3 is 19 residues long. Per the germline V gene, CDR1 is SGHTA and CDR2 is FQGNSA. V lost 4 bases, J lost 1 base, and 13 bases stayed unmatched. CDR3 sequence reads: CASSSNLGTGGAWNTEAFF. The CDR3 DNA reads as TGTGCCAGCAGCTCCAACCTCGGGACAGGGGGCGCATGGAACACTGAAGCTTTCTTT.

This chain links TRBV5-4 with TRBJ1-1; D is perhaps TRBD1 (6 bases). The germline CDR1 and CDR2 sequences are SGHNT and YYREEE (reference sequence). V lost 0 bases and J lost 8, with 14 bases in between. This CDR3 region has 14 residues. CDR3 sequence: CASSLDGADREAFF. The CDR3, as DNA: TGTGCCAGCAGCTTGGACGGGGCCGACAGGGAAGCTTTCTTT.

This chain links TRBV6-1 with TRBJ1-1; 10 positions match TRBD1. CDR1 is MNHNS, CDR2 SASEGT, per germline. The CDR3 extends over 14 amino acids. J lost 1 base, V lost 6 bases, and 2 bases had no gene match. In DNA, the CDR3 is TGTGCCAGCAGACGGGACAGGGGGAACACTGAAGCTTTCTTT. The encoded protein is CASRRDRGNTEAFF.

V and J are TRBV10-3 and TRBJ2-4, with 9 nucleotides matching TRBD1. The length of the CDR3 is 16 residues. CDR1 and CDR2 from the germline V gene are ENHRY and SYGVKD. V was clipped by 2 bases and J by 0 bases; unmatched bases: 2. Here the CDR3 DNA reads TGTGCCATCAGTGAGCGACAGGGGGGAGCCAAAAACATTCAGTACTTC. Its protein is CAISERQGGAKNIQYF.

The chain has TRBV5-3 and TRBJ2-7; a possible D gene is TRBD1 (6 bases). TRBV5-3 has ORF status, its function being uncertain. The V end lost 0 bases, the J end lost 2 bases, and 9 bases lay between the germline ends. The CDR3 extends over 14 amino acids. The CDR3 DNA follows: TGTGCCAGAAGCTTGGGCAGGGGAACCTACGAGCAGTACTTC. Residues: CARSLGRGTYEQYF.

This chain joins TRBV7-9 and TRBJ2-1; TRBD2 matches at 7 bases. The CDR3 loop spans 18 amino acids. The germline gives CDR1 SEHNR, CDR2 FQNEAQ (reference sequence). The V segment lost 1 base and the J segment 0 bases; nucleotides outside the gene matches: 9. The CDR3 DNA reads TGTGCCAGCAGCTTAGAGTGGCTAGCGGAAAGCTCCTACAATGAGCAGTTCTTC. As protein: CASSLEWLAESSYNEQFF.

DNA for the CDR3: TGTGCCAGCAGTTTAATTGGCCATCGTGCTGGCTACACCTTC. As protein: CASSLIGHRAGYTF. The V gene is TRBV28, the J gene TRBJ1-2; no clear D gene. The germline V gene has CDR1 MDHEN and CDR2 SYDVKM. Trimming took off 2 bases at V and 7 bases at J, with 14 bases between the two ends. The CDR3 sequence is 14 residues long.

The CDR3 DNA is TGTGCCAGCAGCGGGACAGGGGGAACTGAAGCTTTCTTT. Its protein is CASSGTGGTEAFF. V is TRBV6-4 and J is TRBJ1-1; 11 nucleotides line up with TRBD1. V shed 6 bases and J 5 bases; nucleotides not matched to a gene: 2. Germline-derived CDR1 and CDR2 are MRHNA and SNTAGT. The CDR3 spans 13 residues.

V usage is TRBV2 and J usage is TRBJ2-5, with 7 positions matching TRBD2. The CDR3 contains 14 residues. Trimming removed 7 bases from V and 5 bases from J; junction bases left unmatched: 10. CDR1 SNHLY and CDR2 FYNNEI come from the germline V gene. The CDR3 loop is CASKNGRYGETQYF. CDR3 sequence (DNA): TGTGCCAGCAAGAACGGGAGGTATGGGGAGACCCAGTACTTC. The full variable domain, in which reference TRBV2 and TRBJ2-5 provide the parts outside the CDR3, is EPEVTQTPSHQVTQMGQEVILRCVPISNHLYFYWYRQILGQKVEFLVSFYNNEISEKSEIFDDQFSVERPDGSNFTLKIRSTKLEDSAMYFCASKNGRYGETQYFGPGTRLLVL.

The rearrangement links TRBV10-2 to TRBJ2-7; D gene unclear. The V gene's germline CDR1 is WSHSY and CDR2 SAAADI. With 5 bases removed from V and 2 bases from J, the gap between germline ends came to 10 bases. There are 13 residues in the CDR3. CDR3 residues: CASSNSIAYEQYF. The CDR3, as DNA: TGCGCCAGCAGTAACAGCATCGCCTACGAGCAGTACTTC.

The genes are TRBV6-6 and TRBJ1-1; 7 bases fit TRBD1. J gave up 3 bases and V 6 bases, and 4 bases lay outside the gene matches. Germline V gives CDR1 MNHNY, CDR2 SVGAGI (reference sequence). This CDR3 has 13 amino acids. The CDR3 protein is CASSTGEDTEAFF. Here the CDR3 DNA reads TGTGCCAGCAGCACAGGGGAGGACACTGAAGCTTTCTTT.

The genes are TRBV11-2 and TRBJ1-4, with 7 nucleotides matching TRBD1. CDR3 length: 14 amino acids. Unmatched junction bases numbered 6, after V lost 3 bases and J lost 8 bases. The germline gives CDR1 SGHAT, CDR2 FQNNGV. This chain's CDR3 is CASSFVTGEEKLFF. The DNA of the CDR3 is TGTGCCAGCAGCTTTGTCACAGGGGAAGAAAAACTGTTTTTT.

The chain carries TRBV18 and TRBJ1-3, with no clear D. The CDR3 spans 14 residues. The germline CDR1 and CDR2 sequences are KGHSH and LQKENI. V lost 5 bases to trimming and J lost 1 base, with 9 bases between them. The CDR3, as DNA: TGTGCCAGCTCATTAAGAGAATCTGGAAACACCATATATTTT. Translated: CASSLRESGNTIYF.

This sequence joins TRBV29-1 and TRBJ1-2; D is undetermined. The CDR3 is 9 amino acids. Germline V gives CDR1 SQVTM, CDR2 ANQGSEA. Trimming removed 6 bases at V and 6 bases at J, with 5 bases between. CDR3 bases: TGCAGCGTGAGCAATGGCTACACCTTC. It specifies CSVSNGYTF.

This chain connects TRBV5-6 to TRBJ2-1, with TRBD1 matching 7 bases. The CDR3 spans 13 residues. The V and J ends lost 4 bases and 4 bases, in that order; junction bases with no gene match: 2. Germline V gene sequence: CDR1 SGHDT, CDR2 YYEEEE. The CDR3 bases are TGTGCCAGCAGCCGGGGACAGTACAATGAGCAGTTCTTC. As protein: CASSRGQYNEQFF.